Reported below is one TCR beta chain. It has no known antigen specificity. Per-base quality was not reported, and no clone a single base away is much larger than it. Library construction relied on the immunoSEQ multiplex PCR assay. In the source study's methods: A statistical classification framework was built for diagnosing cytomegalovirus status from the catalog of TCR beta chain sequences. Drawn from immuneACCESS, this table holds only the in-frame rearrangements with V and J called that TCRdb kept. Clones are partly lost; checked studies trace under half to an unresolved V gene and leave the rest unexplained. V and J calls and clone size are given by that table; D and trimming were obtained from the DNA. Counted in this sample were about 220,000 clones; approximately 80% of them appeared once. Clones ranked in the top ten supply roughly 13% of the sample. The entry originates in a study of cytomegalovirus exposure and HLA in healthy donors (dated by TCRdb to the late 2010s). Turning to the overall study: According to a later analysis, one platform produced both the roughly 120 validation repertoires and the 700 or so repertoires of the first cohort. The study aimed to test whether cataloging public T cell receptors could reveal signatures of past pathogen exposure. Besides the first cohort of roughly 640 subjects, a separate validation cohort made up of 95 to 150 different subjects was used. High-throughput TCR immunosequencing, statistical association of individual TCRs with disease status, and machine learning were combined to predict cytomegalovirus infection status.

Reading the germline V gene (reference sequence) gives CDR1 GTSNPN and CDR2 SVGIG. From the cysteine through the phenylalanine, the CDR3 covers 12 amino acids. Only the CDR3 DNA is retained, 36 bases long and in frame from the first base. At the junction V is shortened by 2 bases and J by 10 bases; bases outside the gene matches: 7. What the authors observed across the whole study: In both the original and validation cohorts, the classifier was reported to diagnose cytomegalovirus status with high specificity and sensitivity. The study listed 164 TCR beta chains as associated with cytomegalovirus. In vitro tests confirmed that a few of the cytomegalovirus-associated TCR beta chains recognize cytomegalovirus antigens. The authors suggested that the approach could potentially be extended to other disease states and immunological phenotypes. A later analysis found that TCRs clustered in the first cohort also tended to co-occur in the approximately 120 validation repertoires, with 94% of cluster scores above 0. Across donors, most TCR sequences were observed very rarely, whereas some public TCRs were present in many individuals. A later analysis lacked HLA typing for the validation cohort, so it scored co-occurrence in that cohort across all 120 or so repertoires.

The donors belonged to the validation cohort of over a hundred subjects, which was separate from the approximately 660-subject first cohort. The sequenced sample was PBMCs. The sequence was obtained from a woman younger than 45 in good health and CMV-seropositive. The rearrangement joined TRBV30 to TRBJ1-2; a stretch of 7 junction bases matches TRBD1. The nucleotide sequence is TGTGCCTGGAGTCCTCCGACAGGGCCCTACACCTTC. This is translated as CAWSPPTGPYTF.